Listed below are T cell receptor beta chains from one sample, sequenced in a study of a mutant IDH1 vaccine in newly diagnosed glioma. Assay: immunoSEQ multiplex PCR; the TCRdb copy retains only in-frame clones and omits some. The repertoire has about 92,000 clones, 83% of them found once; the top ten carry approximately 7.4%. Sequenced here: PBMCs, sampled from a glioma patient treated with radiotherapy, temozolomide or both. The receptors derive from a woman between 45 and 60 years old with glioma. Both conserved end residues are part of each CDR3. Each record gives: V gene, D gene, J gene, CDR3 protein. A D gene is named only where the DNA matches it firmly.

v_call: TRBV18
d_call: TRBD1
j_call: TRBJ1-2
cdr3_aa: CASSSGTGTQLAYGYTF

v_call: TRBV18
d_call: .
j_call: TRBJ2-6
cdr3_aa: CASSPPAGANVLTF

v_call: TRBV25-1
d_call: .
j_call: TRBJ1-6
cdr3_aa: CASNPSGSWYNSPLHF

v_call: TRBV6-5
d_call: .
j_call: TRBJ1-5
cdr3_aa: CASRPDSTGQPQHF

v_call: TRBV27
d_call: TRBD1
j_call: TRBJ2-2
cdr3_aa: CASSQTQGATGELFF

v_call: TRBV6-6
d_call: .
j_call: TRBJ1-1
cdr3_aa: CASSPENTEAFF

v_call: TRBV5-1
d_call: .
j_call: TRBJ2-1
cdr3_aa: CASSLAVFAYNEQFF

v_call: TRBV6-5
d_call: TRBD1
j_call: TRBJ2-7
cdr3_aa: CASSLTGAYEQYF

v_call: TRBV10-3
d_call: .
j_call: TRBJ2-6
cdr3_aa: CAISEEGAGANVLTF

v_call: TRBV7-3
d_call: .
j_call: TRBJ2-1
cdr3_aa: CASSSQPGDEQFF

v_call: TRBV6-1
d_call: .
j_call: TRBJ1-1
cdr3_aa: CASSDGGNTEAFF

v_call: TRBV6-5
d_call: TRBD2
j_call: TRBJ2-2
cdr3_aa: CASSYYTSGNTGELFF

v_call: TRBV18
d_call: .
j_call: TRBJ1-1
cdr3_aa: CASSLPPSNTEAFF

v_call: TRBV27
d_call: TRBD1
j_call: TRBJ1-2
cdr3_aa: CASSLSRAGGEYGYTF

v_call: TRBV7-3
d_call: TRBD1
j_call: TRBJ1-1
cdr3_aa: CASSLDREAEAFF

v_call: TRBV6-5
d_call: .
j_call: TRBJ1-1
cdr3_aa: CASSYSRRSEAFF

v_call: TRBV7-2
d_call: .
j_call: TRBJ2-2
cdr3_aa: CASSSQGTSNTGELFF

v_call: TRBV2
d_call: .
j_call: TRBJ1-1
cdr3_aa: CASSPLDRRDTEAFF

v_call: TRBV29-1
d_call: .
j_call: TRBJ2-3
cdr3_aa: CSVEIGGTLQYF

v_call: TRBV7-2
d_call: TRBD1
j_call: TRBJ1-1
cdr3_aa: CASSPKQTGQTEAFF

v_call: TRBV5-4
d_call: .
j_call: TRBJ2-2
cdr3_aa: CASSLGPGELFF

v_call: TRBV6-1
d_call: .
j_call: TRBJ2-7
cdr3_aa: CASSVAGAEQYF

v_call: TRBV6-5
d_call: .
j_call: TRBJ2-1
cdr3_aa: CASSYGRAATRNEQFF

v_call: TRBV28
d_call: TRBD2
j_call: TRBJ2-1
cdr3_aa: CASRGWDGGASYNEQFF

v_call: TRBV6-1
d_call: TRBD1
j_call: TRBJ2-3
cdr3_aa: CASSAGTGAHTDTQYF

v_call: TRBV4-1
d_call: .
j_call: TRBJ1-3
cdr3_aa: CASSPAMYAGNTIYF

v_call: TRBV5-1
d_call: .
j_call: TRBJ2-2
cdr3_aa: CASSLALRGTGELFF

v_call: TRBV5-1
d_call: TRBD1
j_call: TRBJ2-5
cdr3_aa: CASSLDGTGGAETQYF

v_call: TRBV25-1
d_call: .
j_call: TRBJ1-5
cdr3_aa: CASSDLGRGVPQPQHF

v_call: TRBV30
d_call: .
j_call: TRBJ1-1
cdr3_aa: CAWKMGMNTEAFF

v_call: TRBV9
d_call: .
j_call: TRBJ2-1
cdr3_aa: CASSVATDKYNEQFF

v_call: TRBV10-3
d_call: TRBD2
j_call: TRBJ2-1
cdr3_aa: CAIGGGGVMNEQFF

v_call: TRBV4-3
d_call: .
j_call: TRBJ1-6
cdr3_aa: CASSQDETGNIPSPLHF

v_call: TRBV10-3
d_call: .
j_call: TRBJ2-1
cdr3_aa: CAISESQGSYNEQFF

v_call: TRBV10-3
d_call: .
j_call: TRBJ2-1
cdr3_aa: CAIRGGPVTNNEQFF

v_call: TRBV9
d_call: .
j_call: TRBJ1-5
cdr3_aa: CASSRGVLNQPQHF

v_call: TRBV6-4
d_call: TRBD2
j_call: TRBJ2-3
cdr3_aa: CASSVAGGVDTQYF

v_call: TRBV6-1
d_call: .
j_call: TRBJ2-7
cdr3_aa: CATSDGRIYEQYF

v_call: TRBV27
d_call: TRBD1
j_call: TRBJ1-2
cdr3_aa: CASSSLTGIYGYTF

v_call: TRBV25-1
d_call: .
j_call: TRBJ2-1
cdr3_aa: CASSETGSVSNEQFF

v_call: TRBV5-5
d_call: .
j_call: TRBJ1-1
cdr3_aa: CASSLREANTEAFF

v_call: TRBV6-5
d_call: TRBD2
j_call: TRBJ2-7
cdr3_aa: CASSSTSGGYYEQYF

v_call: TRBV6-1
d_call: .
j_call: TRBJ1-1
cdr3_aa: CASNSRMNTEAFF

v_call: TRBV19
d_call: .
j_call: TRBJ1-5
cdr3_aa: CASSGQRGQPQHF

v_call: TRBV27
d_call: .
j_call: TRBJ2-3
cdr3_aa: CASSSGPTDTQYF

v_call: TRBV19
d_call: .
j_call: TRBJ1-2
cdr3_aa: CATSPRGNYGYTF